Listed below are T cell receptor beta chains from one sample, sequenced in a study of beta chain features in type 1 diabetes. Only in-frame clones appear in the TCRdb table, and some are missing; sequencing was by immunoSEQ multiplex PCR. The profile shows a few hundred thousand clones, 10% to 15% of them singletons. Sequenced sample: naive CD4+ T cells from blood. These receptors were collected from a man in his late teens or twenties in good health. Each CDR3 is given with its conserved first and last residue. The order of the fields is J gene, D gene, clone size, V gene, CDR3 DNA, CDR3 protein. D genes are given only for firm matches. The size field is filled for only some rows; it gives once, few, many or a size class.

TRBJ2-3,NA,few,TRBV28,TGTGCCAGCAGACTTGCAGATACGCAGTATTTT,CASRLADTQYF
TRBJ1-2,NA,few,TRBV5-1,TGCGCCAGCAGCTTGGACAGTAACTATGGCTACACCTTC,CASSLDSNYGYTF
TRBJ2-7,TRBD2,NA,TRBV29-1,TGCAGCGTCGGGTTTTTTGCTAGCGGGAGTGGCGAGCAGTACTTC,CSVGFFASGSGEQYF
TRBJ2-7,TRBD1,few,TRBV28,TGTGCCAGCAGTTTAGGGGCAGGGGGCTCCTACGAGCAGTACTTC,CASSLGAGGSYEQYF
TRBJ1-5,NA,NA,TRBV15,TGTGCCACCAGCCAGGTTAGCAATCAGCCCCAGCATTTT,CATSQVSNQPQHF
TRBJ2-5,NA,few,TRBV13,TGTGCCAGCAGCTCCCGGAGGTGGGAGACCCAGTACTTC,CASSSRRWETQYF
TRBJ2-3,NA,few,TRBV7-2,TGTGCCAGCGGGCGAGGGACTAGCACAGATACGCAGTATTTT,CASGRGTSTDTQYF
TRBJ2-7,TRBD1,few,TRBV5-4,TGTGCCAGCAGCCTGGGACAGGGGCGGTACGAGCAGTACTTC,CASSLGQGRYEQYF
TRBJ1-2,TRBD1,NA,TRBV7-9,TGTGCCAGCAGCCATACGGGACAGGGTCAAAGCTACACCTTC,CASSHTGQGQSYTF
TRBJ1-3,NA,few,TRBV15,TGTGCCACCAGCAGAGTGGCAGGAATGATCTCTGGAAACACCATATATTTT,CATSRVAGMISGNTIYF
TRBJ2-1,TRBD2,few,TRBV28,TGTGCCAGCAGTTTATCGGCTAGCGGGAACAATGAGCAGTTCTTC,CASSLSASGNNEQFF
TRBJ1-5,TRBD1,NA,TRBV19,TGTGCCGGAGGGGGGACAGGCAATCAGCCCCAGCATTTT,CAGGGTGNQPQHF
TRBJ2-3,NA,few,TRBV7-2,TGTGCCAGCAGCTCCGGCGGAAGGGGTTGGGATACGCAGTATTTT,CASSSGGRGWDTQYF
TRBJ2-1,TRBD2,NA,TRBV5-1,TGCGCCAGCAGCCCGGGACTAGCGGGAGACAATGAGCAGTTCTTC,CASSPGLAGDNEQFF
TRBJ1-5,NA,few,TRBV4-1,TGCGCCAGCAGCCAAGCAGGCGGAAACAGGGGCAATCAGCCCCAGCATTTT,CASSQAGGNRGNQPQHF
TRBJ1-2,TRBD1,NA,TRBV2,TGTGCCAGCAACAGGGGGGGTGGCTACACCTTC,CASNRGGGYTF
TRBJ2-1,NA,NA,TRBV7-9,TGTGCCAGCAGCATCCCAGCGGCGGCAGTTGAGCAGTTCTTC,CASSIPAAAVEQFF
TRBJ2-5,NA,NA,TRBV5-1,TGCGCCAGCAGAACACTAAGGGCCGGGAAGCTACTTTTCCAAGAGACCCAGTACTTC,CASRTLRAGKLLFQETQYF
TRBJ1-1,NA,NA,TRBV4-3,TGCGCCAGCAGCCAAGAATTAGGAAATCCCAGGATTGTTTTCTTT,CASSQELGNPRIVFF
TRBJ2-1,TRBD2,NA,TRBV5-4,TGTGCCAGCAGCTTGGAAGTAGCGGGAGGGCCAGGGTTCTTC,CASSLEVAGGPGFF
TRBJ2-1,TRBD2,NA,TRBV7-2,TGTGCCAGCAGCTTAGGGGCTAGCGGGAGTAATGAGCAGTTCTTC,CASSLGASGSNEQFF
TRBJ2-7,NA,NA,TRBV27,TGTGCCAGCAGCCCCCTGGGGGAGGCCTCCTACGAGCAGTACTTC,CASSPLGEASYEQYF
TRBJ1-2,NA,few,TRBV4-3,TGCGCCAGCAGCCAAGACCCCCGGGGATATGGCTACACCTTC,CASSQDPRGYGYTF
TRBJ1-4,TRBD1,NA,TRBV2,TGTGCCAGCAGGGGGGACAGAGTTAATGAAAAACTGTTTTTT,CASRGDRVNEKLFF
TRBJ1-1,NA,NA,TRBV5-1,TGCGCCAGCAGCTTGGCCGGGGGAAGGGGCACTGAAGCTTTCTTT,CASSLAGGRGTEAFF
TRBJ2-7,TRBD1,few,TRBV7-8,TGTGCCAGCAGCCCCCATGAAGACAGGGGGATCTACGAGCAGTACTTC,CASSPHEDRGIYEQYF
TRBJ2-7,NA,NA,TRBV28,TGTGCCAGCAGCCTTCGGTACGAGCAGTACTTC,CASSLRYEQYF
TRBJ2-7,TRBD2,NA,TRBV2,TGTGCCAGCAGTGAAGCCCATATCGGGGGGGCGGACGAGCAGTACTTC,CASSEAHIGGADEQYF
TRBJ2-7,NA,NA,TRBV6-9,TGTGCCAGCGCGGGTAATTCCTACGAGCAGTACTTC,CASAGNSYEQYF
TRBJ1-4,NA,NA,TRBV11-2,TGTGCCAGCAGCTTATCTCGGACAATTAATGAAAAACTGTTTTTT,CASSLSRTINEKLFF
TRBJ2-3,TRBD2,few,TRBV7-3,TGTGCCAGCAGCTTCGGGGAGGGGGATACGCAGTATTTT,CASSFGEGDTQYF
TRBJ2-5,NA,NA,TRBV25-1,TGTGCCAGCAGTTTAGACCGGGCAGGGCGGGAGACCCAGTACTTC,CASSLDRAGRETQYF
TRBJ1-6,NA,NA,TRBV25-1,TGTGCCAGCAAACAGGGTTTTGATTCACCCCTCCACTTT,CASKQGFDSPLHF
TRBJ2-2,NA,NA,TRBV7-3,TGTGCCAGCAGCCGAACTAGAGTGGGCACCGGGGAGCTGTTTTTT,CASSRTRVGTGELFF
TRBJ2-1,NA,NA,TRBV30,TGTGCCTGGGGGGGAGGCGGGAAATCCTACAATGAGCAGTTCTTC,CAWGGGGKSYNEQFF